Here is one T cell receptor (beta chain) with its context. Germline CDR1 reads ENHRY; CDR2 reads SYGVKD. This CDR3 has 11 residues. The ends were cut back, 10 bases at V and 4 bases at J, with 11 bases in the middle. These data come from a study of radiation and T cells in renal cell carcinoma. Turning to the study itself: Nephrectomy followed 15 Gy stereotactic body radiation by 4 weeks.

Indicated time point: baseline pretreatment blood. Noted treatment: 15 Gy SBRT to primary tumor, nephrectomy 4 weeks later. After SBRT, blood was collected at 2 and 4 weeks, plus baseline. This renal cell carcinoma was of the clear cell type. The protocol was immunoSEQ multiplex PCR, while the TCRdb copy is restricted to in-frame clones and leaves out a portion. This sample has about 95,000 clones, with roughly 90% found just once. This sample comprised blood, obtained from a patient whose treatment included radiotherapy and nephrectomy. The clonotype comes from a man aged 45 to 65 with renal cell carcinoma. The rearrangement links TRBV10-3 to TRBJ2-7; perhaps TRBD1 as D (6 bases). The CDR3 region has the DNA TGTGCCAGCGACCAGGGGTACGAGCAGTACTTC. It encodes CASDQGYEQYF.